These T cell receptor beta chains were read from a single sample in a study of CD8+CD57+ T cells in acquired aplastic anemia. TCRdb passed the reads through MiXCR, listing each CDR3 protein once. The sample lists fewer than 200,000 distinct CDR3 sequences; roughly 48% were seen once. The source material was sorted CD4+, CD8+, or CD8+CD57+ T cells (not recorded which) from PBMCs. Every receptor here comes from a human donor with aplastic anemia. The CDR3 runs from the conserved cysteine through the conserved F or W. A D gene is named only where the DNA matches it firmly. Rows give clone size only sometimes, using once, few, many, or a class for an expanded clone.

d_gene	v_gene	j_gene	abundance	CDR3nt	CDR3aa
NA	TRBV7-2	TRBJ2-2	few	TGTGCCAGCAGTCCCGGGCGGGGAAACACCGGGGAGCTGTTTTTT	CASSPGRGNTGELFF
NA	TRBV14	TRBJ1-2	NA	TGTGCCAGCAGCCTCTGGGACGACCTTTATGGCAATGGCTACACCTTC	CASSLWDDLYGNGYTF
NA	TRBV5-4	TRBJ1-4	NA	TGTGCCAGCAGTTCCGGACAGCAAGTGTCGTTTTTT	CASSSGQQVSFF
NA	TRBV12-5	TRBJ2-7	many	TGTGCTAGTGGTTTGGTCCAGGCAGCCGACCTCGGGGAGCAGTACTTC	CASGLVQAADLGEQYF
TRBD1	TRBV7-8	TRBJ1-2	NA	TGTGCCAGCACAGGGGGCGGCTATGGCTACACCTTC	CASTGGGYGYTF
NA	TRBV15	TRBJ1-3	NA	TGTGCCACCAGCAACTCTGGAAACACCATATATTTT	CATSNSGNTIYF
NA	TRBV2	TRBJ2-2	NA	TGTGCCAGCAGTGAACTGCGTCTCACCGGGGAGCTGTTTTTT	CASSELRLTGELFF
NA	TRBV20-1	TRBJ1-1	many	TGCAGTGCTAGAGTTACACCGAACACTGAAGCTTTCTTT	CSARVTPNTEAFF
NA	TRBV2	TRBJ2-7	many	TGTGCCAGCAGTGAAAGGTGGGGAGGCCGGTACGAGCAGTACTTC	CASSERWGGRYEQYF
NA	TRBV19	TRBJ2-1	NA	TGTGCCAGTAGAACACCCGTGGACAGCTTGCAGTTCTTC	CASRTPVDSLQFF
NA	TRBV24-1	TRBJ2-3	few	TGTGCCACCAGTGAGGCTAGCCTTGGGACAGATACGCAGTATTTT	CATSEASLGTDTQYF
TRBD1	TRBV5-1	TRBJ1-5	many	TGCGCCAGCAGCTTGGGAGGACAGGGCAATCAGCCCCAGCATTTT	CASSLGGQGNQPQHF
NA	TRBV7-9	TRBJ2-5	few	TGTGCCAGCAGCTTGGACGAGCGGGAGACCCAGTACTTC	CASSLDERETQYF
NA	TRBV15	TRBJ1-5	few	TGTGCCACCAGCCGAGACAGGAACAATCAGCCCCAGCATTTT	CATSRDRNNQPQHF
TRBD2	TRBV6-4	TRBJ2-5	NA	TGTGCCAGCAGTCCCGGACTAGCGGGTAGGGAGACCCAGTACTTC	CASSPGLAGRETQYF
NA	TRBV7-9	TRBJ2-1	many	TGTGCCAGCAGCTTACCCCGGACTACCAAGGGTGAGCAGTTCTTC	CASSLPRTTKGEQFF
NA	TRBV10-2	TRBJ1-1	NA	TGCGCCAGCAGTGAGCGGCAGTCACCGAACACTGAAGCTTTCTTT	CASSERQSPNTEAFF
NA	TRBV2	TRBJ1-5	NA	TGTGCCAGCGGGAGCAATCAGCCCCAGCATTTT	CASGSNQPQHF
NA	TRBV7-6	TRBJ1-1	NA	TGTGCCAGCAGCTTAGACCAGGGTGAAGCTTTCTTT	CASSLDQGEAFF
NA	TRBV9	TRBJ1-3	many	TGTGCCAGCAGCCCAGTGGGGGGCTCTGGAAACACCATATATTTT	CASSPVGGSGNTIYF
NA	TRBV2	TRBJ2-4	NA	TGTGCCAGCGGCGAAGGTGGGTTAGCCAAAAACATTCAGTACTTC	CASGEGGLAKNIQYF
NA	TRBV2	TRBJ2-5	NA	TGTGCCACCAGTAGGGGTCCTGGGCGGGAGACCCAGTACTTC	CATSRGPGRETQYF
TRBD1	TRBV10-3	TRBJ1-6	NA	TGTGCCATCAGAGGAGATGGGACAGCTAATTCACCCCTCCACTTT	CAIRGDGTANSPLHF
NA	TRBV5-1	TRBJ2-1	NA	TGCGCCAGCCATCCCCAGGGAGGCAATGAGCAGTTCTTC	CASHPQGGNEQFF
TRBD1	TRBV6-4	TRBJ1-5	many	TGTGCCAGCAGCCCAGGGGGAGGTCAGCCCCAGCATTTT	CASSPGGGQPQHF
NA	TRBV6-1	TRBJ2-1	many	TGTGCCACCCAGGGGGGCAATGAGCAGTTCTTC	CATQGGNEQFF
NA	TRBV13	TRBJ2-1	NA	TGTGCCAGCAGCTTGGTGGGAGCTACGGATGAGCAGTTCTTC	CASSLVGATDEQFF
TRBD1	TRBV12-3/TRBV12-4	TRBJ2-2	NA	TGTGCCAGCAGTAAACAGGGGCGGGTCCCCGGGGAGCTGTTTTTT	CASSKQGRVPGELFF
NA	TRBV29-1	TRBJ1-2	NA	TGCAGCACATTGACGGCGGGAGCTGACTATGGCTACGCCTTC	CSTLTAGADYGYAF
TRBD1	TRBV6-1	TRBJ1-2	many	TGTGCCAGCAGAGGACCGGACAGGGAGGCTGACGGCTACACCTTC	CASRGPDREADGYTF
NA	TRBV6-1	TRBJ1-3	many	TGTGCCAGCAGTGAGACTGGAAACACCATATATTTT	CASSETGNTIYF
TRBD2	TRBV11-3	TRBJ2-7	NA	TGTGCCAGCAGCCCGAGGACTAGCGCAGGGGGCGAGCAGTACTTC	CASSPRTSAGGEQYF
NA	TRBV2	TRBJ2-3	NA	TGTGCCAGCAGTTCTTCCGGGCCACGCACAGATACGCAGTATTTT	CASSSSGPRTDTQYF
TRBD2	TRBV19	TRBJ2-1	NA	TGTGCCAGCAAGGGGACTAGCGGGGTTGAGCAGTCCTTC	CASKGTSGVEQSF
NA	TRBV19	TRBJ1-1	NA	TGTGCCAGTAGTACTCGCCAGGGCGTTGAAGCTTTCTTT	CASSTRQGVEAFF
TRBD1	TRBV5-8	TRBJ1-6	many	TGTGCCAGCAGCCTCGGGACAGGGGTTAATAATTCACCCCTCCACTTT	CASSLGTGVNNSPLHF
TRBD1	TRBV3-1	TRBJ2-7	many	TGTGCCAGCAGCTCCGACAGGGTGATAGGCTACGAGCAGTACTTC	CASSSDRVIGYEQYF
NA	TRBV29-1	TRBJ2-1	NA	TGCAGCTCTCCACCCTCCTACAATGAGCAGTTCTTC	CSSPPSYNEQFF
NA	TRBV20-1	TRBJ2-5	many	TGCAGTGCTAGACTAGACGCGGGGGAGACCCAGTACTTC	CSARLDAGETQYF
NA	TRBV20-1	TRBJ2-7	many	TGCAGTGCTAGAGATCGATACAGGGGACGGGGACTAAGGTACGAGCAGTACTTC	CSARDRYRGRGLRYEQYF
TRBD2	TRBV15	TRBJ2-5	many	TGTGCCACCAGCCTGCGACTAGCGGGGGGCGGTGAGACCCAGTACTTC	CATSLRLAGGGETQYF
TRBD1	TRBV7-2	TRBJ1-1	many	TGTGCCAGCAGCCCGCAGGGACAGGGGAACACTGAAGCTTTCTTT	CASSPQGQGNTEAFF
NA	TRBV5-1	TRBJ1-3	many	TGCGCCAGCAGCAAGGGGAGTTCTGGAAACACCATATATTTT	CASSKGSSGNTIYF
NA	TRBV19	TRBJ1-6	NA	TGTGCCAGTACCGCGGCGATGAGGGAAGGGGGTTCACCCCTCCACTTT	CASTAAMREGGSPLHF
NA	TRBV11-2	TRBJ2-1	NA	TGTGCCAGCGGCCTGACACCGAGCTCCTACAATGAGCAGTTCTTC	CASGLTPSSYNEQFF
NA	TRBV12-3/TRBV12-4	TRBJ1-1	few	TGTGCCAGCAGTCTTCGGACCGTGAACACTGAAGCTTTCTTT	CASSLRTVNTEAFF
TRBD2	TRBV10-3	TRBJ2-7	NA	TGTGCCGTAAGCCCTAGCGGCCCCTACGAGCAGTACTTC	CAVSPSGPYEQYF
TRBD1	TRBV24-1	TRBJ2-7	few	TGTGCCACCAGTGATCGACAGGGCGGCGAGCAGTACTTC	CATSDRQGGEQYF
TRBD1	TRBV10-3	TRBJ1-2	NA	TGTGCCAGCAGTTGGTTTCCCCCCAGGGGGCTCTATGGCTACACCTTC	CASSWFPPRGLYGYTF
NA	TRBV5-4	TRBJ1-1	NA	TGTGCCAGCAGCTTGGGGGGGGGCGCAAGGGACACTGAAGCTTTCTTT	CASSLGGGARDTEAFF
NA	TRBV5-6	TRBJ1-5	many	TGTGCCAGCAGCTTGCCGGGGGAGGTGCAGCCCCAGCATTTT	CASSLPGEVQPQHF
TRBD2	TRBV11-2	TRBJ2-3	NA	TGTGCCAGCAGCTCCTGGACTAGTGCCACAGATACGCAGTATTTT	CASSSWTSATDTQYF
NA	TRBV25-1	TRBJ1-3	few	TGTGCCAGCAGTGAACCGGGGAGCTCTGGAAACACCATATATTTT	CASSEPGSSGNTIYF
TRBD1	TRBV2	TRBJ2-1	NA	TGTGCCCGACAAGGGGACAGGGGCGCCAATGAGCAGTTCTTC	CARQGDRGANEQFF
NA	TRBV7-3	TRBJ2-2	many	TGTGCCAGCAGCGGTGGAGGTCGGGAGCTGTTTTTT	CASSGGGRELFF
NA	TRBV2	TRBJ1-1	many	TGTGCCAGCAGCCCCTCGCCCTTGAACACTGAAGCTTTCTTT	CASSPSPLNTEAFF
NA	TRBV6-1	TRBJ2-3	many	TGTGCCAGCAGAAGGGACGGGGGTTTGACAGATACGCAGTATTTT	CASRRDGGLTDTQYF
NA	TRBV12-3/TRBV12-4	TRBJ2-7	NA	TGTGCCAGCAGTCACAGGACCCACGAGCAGTACTTC	CASSHRTHEQYF
TRBD1	TRBV6-1	TRBJ2-7	many	TGTGCCAGGGGGACAGTTAAGCGCTACGAGCAGTACTTC	CARGTVKRYEQYF